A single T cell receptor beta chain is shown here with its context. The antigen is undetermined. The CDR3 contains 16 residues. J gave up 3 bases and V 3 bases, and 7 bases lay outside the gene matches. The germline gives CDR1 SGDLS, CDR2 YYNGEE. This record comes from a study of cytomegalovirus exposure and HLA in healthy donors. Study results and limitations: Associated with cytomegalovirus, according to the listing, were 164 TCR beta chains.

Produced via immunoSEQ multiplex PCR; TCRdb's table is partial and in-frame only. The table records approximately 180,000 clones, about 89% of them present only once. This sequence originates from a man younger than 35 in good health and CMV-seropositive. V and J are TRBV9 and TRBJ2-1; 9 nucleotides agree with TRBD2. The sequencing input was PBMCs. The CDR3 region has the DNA TGTGCCAGCAGCGGAGCTAGCGGGGCGATCTACAATGAGCAGTTCTTC. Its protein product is CASSGASGAIYNEQFF.